This T cell receptor beta chain was retrieved from a study of shared clonotypes between healthy human individuals. Produced via immunoSEQ multiplex PCR; TCRdb's table is partial and in-frame only. This sample has approximately 2.1 million clones, with approximately 95% found just once. Germline assignment: CDR1 MNHNS and CDR2 SASEGT. Trimming left V 6 bases short and J 4 bases short, with 12 bases between. The CDR3 covers 13 residues. The chain couples TRBV6-1 to TRBJ1-2, with no clear D. This TCR came from a man aged 18 to 30 in good health. Some clones in this sample may be carry-over from other donors' samples. Sequences were obtained from naive CD4+ T cells from PBMCs. Sample subset: CD45RA+ positively selected. This chain's CDR3 is CASRTLQFYGYTF. CDR3 bases: TGTGCCAGCAGGACGTTGCAGTTCTATGGCTACACCTTC.